This T cell receptor (beta chain) was profiled in a study of blood T cells in healthy people across ages. Regarding the study as a whole: Greater diversity and more naive CD4+ cells were seen in long-lived donors than in aged donors. No conclusive comparison of naive versus antigen-experienced cells was possible with unsorted PBMCs.

At least 6.5 million PBMCs were isolated per sample. This clonotype was seen a few times. Its antigen is currently unknown. For the second PCR, which ran for about 7 to 11 cycles, a sample-barcoded 5' primer and a J-beta primer mix were used. TCRdb processed the 5' RACE reads anew with MiXCR; each CDR3 protein has one entry. There are over 450,000 distinct CDR3 sequences in the sample; less than 25% occur only once, and roughly 10% lies in the top ten. V dropped 0 bases and J dropped 0 bases, with 9 bases sitting between them. CDR3 size: 15 residues. Per the germline V gene, CDR1 is DFQATT and CDR2 is SNEGSKA (reference sequence). The data also belong to a second study, concerning T cells of mothers and their children. That paper adds: Donation involved a few healthy Caucasian mothers and the six children that they had.

The receptor comes from a boy aged 5-17 years in good health. The source material was blood. The V gene is TRBV20-1, the J gene TRBJ2-1; D unclear. The CDR3 nucleotides read TGCAGTGCTAGAGACTACCGGAGCTCCTACAATGAGCAGTTCTTC. The encoded protein is CSARDYRSSYNEQFF.